The 28 T cell receptor beta chains listed next were all sequenced from one sample in a study of control samples from healthy donors and cancer patients. Only in-frame clones appear in the TCRdb table, and some are missing; sequencing was by immunoSEQ multiplex PCR. This sample has fewer than 300,000 clones; approximately 80% occur once, and the top ten carry 10% to 15%. The sample taken for sequencing was PBMCs. Every receptor here comes from an older woman with lung cancer.

The gene calls are TRBV19 and TRBJ2-7; D remains unclear. Germline CDR1 LNHDA, CDR2 SQIVND (reference sequence). This CDR3 is built from 14 residues. Trimming shortened V by 5 bases and J by 0 bases, and 11 bases separated the two germline ends. The CDR3 DNA sequence: TGTGCCAGTAGTTGGAACAGCTACTCCTACGAGCAGTACTTC. Protein product: CASSWNSYSYEQYF.

The chain recombines TRBV11-2 with TRBJ2-7; D gene uncertain. Germline assignment: CDR1 SGHAT and CDR2 FQNNGV. Between the trimmed V and J ends, which lost 5 bases and 1 base, there was a span of 9 bases. This CDR3 has 13 amino acids. The CDR3 sequence is CASSAIRSYEQYF. In DNA, the CDR3 is TGTGCCAGCAGCGCGATACGGTCCTACGAGCAGTACTTC.

This sequence joins TRBV27 and TRBJ2-7; D is possibly TRBD1 (8 bases). Germline V lookup: CDR1 MNHEY, CDR2 SMNVEV (reference sequence). Trimming left V 6 bases short and J 7 bases short, with 31 bases between. This CDR3 is built from 18 residues. The DNA of the CDR3 is TGTGCCAGCAGCTCTCGGGGGGCCGGACAGGGAGTACGAAGGGAGCAGTACTTC. Translating gives CASSSRGAGQGVRREQYF.

As to this clone: A read error may be the cause here, since a much bigger clone is one base away. At the DNA level, this CDR3 is encoded by other sequences in the same sample as well. The V call is TRBV6-5, the J call TRBJ1-2; 9 nucleotides line up with TRBD1. The CDR3 covers 14 residues. V was pared by 7 bases and J by 11 bases, with 14 bases of the junction left unmatched. The germline V gene encodes CDR1 MNHEY and CDR2 SVGAGI. CDR3 residues: CASTLNRGLEGYTF. The CDR3, as DNA: TGTGCCAGCACCTTGAACAGGGGGCTGGAGGGTTACACCTTC.

This chain joins TRBV10-3 and TRBJ1-1; 9 nucleotides line up with TRBD1. The germline gives CDR1 ENHRY, CDR2 SYGVKD. Losses at the gene ends were 6 bases for V and 3 bases for J; bases not matched to a gene: 5. The CDR3 sequence is 14 residues long. The CDR3 DNA sequence: TGTGCCATCAGACCGGACAGGGGTGACACTGAAGCTTTCTTT. This codes for CAIRPDRGDTEAFF.

V gene TRBV5-1 combines with J gene TRBJ1-2, with D tentatively TRBD1 (5 bases). Per germline, CDR1 SGHRS and CDR2 YFSETQ. The CDR3 has 14 residues. Trimming shortened V by 4 bases and J by 6 bases, and 16 bases separated the two germline ends. The CDR3 loop is CASSPGSGNDGYTF. The DNA for the CDR3 is TGCGCCAGCAGCCCCGGCTCAGGGAACGATGGCTACACCTTC.

The CDR3 reads CASIKAQPQHF. As DNA, the CDR3 is TGTGCCAGCATCAAGGCACAGCCCCAGCATTTT. The chain carries TRBV12-3 or TRBV12-4 and TRBJ1-5; D gene unclear. V lost 7 bases and J 7 bases, leaving 8 bases between the germline ends. CDR3 size: 11 residues.

The J gene is TRBJ1-1, the V gene TRBV6-5, with 11 bases that match TRBD1. The V segment lost 0 bases and the J segment 8 bases; nucleotides outside the gene matches: 8. The CDR3 consists of 16 residues. CDR1 is MNHEY, CDR2 SVGAGI, per germline. In DNA form, the CDR3 reads TGTGCCAGCAGTTACTCGGGACAGGGGGTTACTACGGAAGCTTTCTTT. Its translation is CASSYSGQGVTTEAFF.

CDR3 sequence reads: CASSRGTANTEAFF. Written as DNA, the CDR3 is TGTGCCAGCAGCCGGGGGACAGCTAACACTGAAGCTTTCTTT. This chain links TRBV5-6 with TRBJ1-1; 7 nucleotides match TRBD1. The CDR3 length is 14 residues. Germline V gene data show CDR1 as SGHDT and CDR2 as YYEEEE. J lost 2 bases, V lost 4 bases, and 5 bases had no gene match.

This clone was seen more than once but under ten times. The V and J genes are TRBV5-6 and TRBJ1-6; the D gene is possibly TRBD1 (6 bases). This CDR3 is built from 15 residues. Germline V gene lookup returns CDR1 SGHDT and CDR2 YYEEEE. Trimming stripped 0 bases from V and 10 bases from J, with 14 bases between. CDR3 in DNA: TGTGCCAGCAGCTTGGCTCAGACAGGCCGATCACCCCTCCACTTT. It yields the protein CASSLAQTGRSPLHF.

V and J are TRBV7-3 and TRBJ2-3, with 8 bases fitting TRBD2. This CDR3 is 12 amino acids long. Germline V gene data show CDR1 as SGHTA and CDR2 as FQGTGA. J was trimmed by 11 bases and V by 6 bases; bases with no gene match: 7. This CDR3 reads CASRSSRGVQYF. The CDR3, as DNA: TGTGCCAGCAGGTCCTCGCGGGGGGTGCAGTATTTT.

This chain links TRBV10-1 with TRBJ2-7; D gene unclear. Germline V gene lookup returns CDR1 WNHNN and CDR2 SYGVQD (reference sequence). The length of the CDR3 is 13 residues. Trimming shortened V by 4 bases and J by 6 bases, and 13 bases separated the two germline ends. The CDR3 DNA reads TGCGCCAGCAGTGGAAACCCTCCACGCGAGCAGTACTTC. Protein product: CASSGNPPREQYF.

The genes are TRBV5-4 and TRBJ1-3; D might be TRBD1 (6 bases). V shed 0 bases and J shed 3 bases, with 7 bases lying between them. The germline gives CDR1 SGHNT, CDR2 YYREEE (reference sequence). The length of the CDR3 is 14 residues. The CDR3: CASSLDRVGNTIYF. The CDR3 DNA sequence: TGTGCCAGCAGCTTGGACAGGGTTGGAAACACCATATATTTT.

The J gene is TRBJ1-2, the V gene TRBV19, with no clear D. The CDR3 totals 15 residues. V lost 6 bases and J lost 3, with 17 bases in between. The germline gives CDR1 LNHDA, CDR2 SQIVND (reference sequence). This chain's CDR3 is CASRHSTIPDYGYTF. The CDR3 DNA follows: TGTGCCAGTAGGCATTCTACTATTCCGGACTATGGCTACACCTTC.

V usage is TRBV13 and J usage is TRBJ2-1; 10 nucleotides match TRBD2. The CDR3 contains 15 residues. From germline, CDR1 is PRHDT and CDR2 FYEKMQ (reference sequence). Losses at the gene ends were 5 bases for V and 5 bases for J; bases not matched to a gene: 6. Written as DNA, the CDR3 is TGTGCCAGCAGCACGGGACTAGCGAATCACAATGAGCAGTTCTTC. Translation gives CASSTGLANHNEQFF.

The rearrangement joins TRBV2 to TRBJ2-7, with D perhaps being TRBD1 or TRBD2 (5 bases each). Trimming removed 11 bases from V and 3 bases from J, with 23 bases in between. Germline loops: CDR1 SNHLY, CDR2 FYNNEI. This CDR3 comprises 15 residues. The CDR3 loop reads CAQHENGAKNYEQYF. The CDR3 bases are TGTGCCCAGCACGAGAACGGGGCGAAAAACTACGAGCAGTACTTC.

A note on this clone: Different DNA sequences within this sample yield the same CDR3. The chain recombines TRBV2 with TRBJ2-1; D unresolved. Per germline, CDR1 SNHLY and CDR2 FYNNEI. The V end was cut by 0 bases, the J end by 5 bases, with 11 bases between. The CDR3 has 15 residues. CDR3 in amino acids: CASSEALPSNNEQFF. The CDR3 DNA reads as TGTGCCAGCAGTGAAGCGCTCCCTTCTAACAATGAGCAGTTCTTC.

The chain employs TRBV5-5 and TRBJ1-5; D not certain. The CDR3 consists of 13 residues. The germline V and J ends were trimmed by 4 bases and 5 bases, with 10 bases remaining between them. Germline lookup yields CDR1 SGHKS and CDR2 YYEKEE (reference sequence). CDR3 region: CASSPDGDQPQHF. The DNA for the CDR3 is TGTGCCAGCAGCCCGGACGGGGATCAGCCCCAGCATTTT.

This clone was recorded once. CDR3 nucleotides: TGTGCCAGTAGTAGGTGGGCAGGGGACAGAAAACTGTTTTTT. It encodes CASSRWAGDRKLFF. The chain is built from TRBV28 and TRBJ1-4; 7 bases match TRBD1. V shed 9 bases and J 10 bases; nucleotides not matched to a gene: 14. Germline CDR1 reads MDHEN; CDR2 reads SYDVKM. The CDR3 covers 14 residues.

This clone was seen more than once but under ten times. The V and J genes are TRBV18 and TRBJ2-7; TRBD2 aligns across 7 bases. The length of the CDR3 is 16 residues. Trimming took 2 bases from V and 0 from J; bases not matched to a gene: 7. The germline CDR1 and CDR2 sequences are KGHSH and LQKENI. The CDR3, as DNA: TGTGCCAGCTCACCAGCGGGCCTAGCGGTCTCCTACGAGCAGTACTTC. Translation: CASSPAGLAVSYEQYF.

The chain uses TRBV7-8 and TRBJ2-5; possibly TRBD1 or TRBD2 for D (5 bases each). Trimming cost V 5 bases and J 9 bases, with 13 bases left between them. The CDR3 has 12 residues. CDR1 is SGHVS and CDR2 is FQNEAQ in the germline V gene. The CDR3 DNA is TGTGCCAGCAGCCCTCACGGGGCGGCCCAGTACTTC. Its translation: CASSPHGAAQYF.

This clone was counted a few times. The rearrangement joins TRBV6-5 to TRBJ2-5; no definite D call. Trimming shortened V by 8 bases and J by 0 bases, and 7 bases separated the two germline ends. Germline V lookup: CDR1 MNHEY, CDR2 SVGAGI. The CDR3 extends over 12 amino acids. CDR3 in amino acids: CASPRYQETQYF. Here the CDR3 DNA reads TGTGCCAGCCCTCGGTACCAAGAGACCCAGTACTTC.

The chain combines TRBV7-9 with TRBJ2-7, with 9 bases fitting TRBD1. The germline gives CDR1 SEHNR, CDR2 FQNEAQ (reference sequence). J was trimmed by 6 bases and V by 4 bases; bases with no gene match: 1. The CDR3 covers 12 residues. CDR3 loop: CASSWGQGEQYF. The CDR3 DNA reads as TGTGCCAGCAGCTGGGGACAGGGCGAGCAGTACTTC.

J is TRBJ1-1 and V is TRBV9; weak D call: TRBD1 (5 bases). CDR1 is SGDLS, CDR2 YYNGEE, per germline. The CDR3 runs 15 residues. Trimming removed 5 bases from V and 5 bases from J, with 19 bases in between. DNA of the CDR3: TGTGCCAGCAGTCTGGAAGGGGCCCGAGGGACTGAAGCTTTCTTT. It translates to CASSLEGARGTEAFF.

The J gene is TRBJ1-1, the V gene TRBV3-1 (or the pseudogene TRBV3-2), with 7 bases fitting TRBD1. Germline assignment: CDR1 LGHDT and CDR2 YNNKEL (reference sequence). The trim removed 1 base at V and 4 bases at J, leaving 3 bases unmatched. The CDR3 is 14 amino acids. This CDR3 reads CASSQARGGTEAFF. CDR3 DNA sequence: TGTGCCAGCAGCCAAGCCAGGGGGGGCACTGAAGCTTTCTTT.

The chain carries TRBV7-3 and TRBJ1-1; D is undetermined. The CDR3 is 13 residues long. Germline loops: CDR1 SGHTA, CDR2 FQGTGA. V shed 5 bases and J shed 3 bases, with 10 bases lying between them. The CDR3 region is CASSLQQDTEAFF. The CDR3 DNA follows: TGTGCCAGCAGCCTACAGCAGGACACTGAAGCTTTCTTT.

J is TRBJ2-5 and V is TRBV6-1; 10 bases map to TRBD2. The trim removed 3 bases at V and 4 bases at J, leaving 5 bases unmatched. Germline V gene sequence: CDR1 MNHNS, CDR2 SASEGT. The CDR3 is 15 residues long. The CDR3 coding sequence is TGTGCCAGCAGTGAGGCTAGCGGGAGTAGAGAGACCCAGTACTTC. Its translation: CASSEASGSRETQYF.

V and J are TRBV11-2 and TRBJ2-2; D not resolved. Germline CDR1 reads SGHAT; CDR2 reads FQNNGV. V lost 7 bases to trimming and J lost 6 bases, with 15 bases between them. The CDR3 extends over 14 amino acids. CDR3 protein: CASNRMTAAGELFF. The CDR3 region has the DNA TGTGCCAGCAACCGCATGACCGCTGCCGGGGAGCTGTTTTTT.